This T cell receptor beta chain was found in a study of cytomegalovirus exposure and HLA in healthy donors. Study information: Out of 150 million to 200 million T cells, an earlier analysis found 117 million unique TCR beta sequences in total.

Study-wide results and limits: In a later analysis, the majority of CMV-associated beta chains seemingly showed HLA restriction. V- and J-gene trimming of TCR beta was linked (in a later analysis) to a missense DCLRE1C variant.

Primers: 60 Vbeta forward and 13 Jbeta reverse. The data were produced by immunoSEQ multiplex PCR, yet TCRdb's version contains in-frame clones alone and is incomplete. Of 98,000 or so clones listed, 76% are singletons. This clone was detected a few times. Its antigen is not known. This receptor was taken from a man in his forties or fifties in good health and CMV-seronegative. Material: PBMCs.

For the CDR3, the DNA is TGTGCCAGTAGTATAGCACCCCCGGGTTACAATGAGCAGTTCTTC. Encoded protein: CASSIAPPGYNEQFF. V and J are TRBV19 and TRBJ2-1, with D unresolved. CDR3 length equals 15 residues. Germline V gene data show CDR1 as LNHDA and CDR2 as SQIVND (reference sequence). Trimming cost V 1 base and J 4 bases, with 11 bases left between them.